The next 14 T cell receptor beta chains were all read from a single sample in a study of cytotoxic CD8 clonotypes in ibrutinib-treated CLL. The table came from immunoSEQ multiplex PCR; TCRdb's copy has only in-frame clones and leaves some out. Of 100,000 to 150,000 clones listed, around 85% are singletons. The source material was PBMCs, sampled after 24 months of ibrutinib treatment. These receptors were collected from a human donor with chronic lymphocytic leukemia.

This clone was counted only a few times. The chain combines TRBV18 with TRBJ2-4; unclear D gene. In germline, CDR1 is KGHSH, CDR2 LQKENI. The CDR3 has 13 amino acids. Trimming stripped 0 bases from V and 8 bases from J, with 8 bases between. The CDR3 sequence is CASSPPKVHIQYF. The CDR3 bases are TGTGCCAGCTCACCACCGAAGGTACACATTCAGTACTTC. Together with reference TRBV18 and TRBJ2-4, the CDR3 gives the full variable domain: NAGVMQNPRHLVRRRGQEARLRCSPMKGHSHVYWYRQLPEEGLKFMVYLQKENIIDESGMPKERFSAEFPKEGPSILRIQQVVRGDSAAYFCASSPPKVHIQYFGAGTRLSVL.

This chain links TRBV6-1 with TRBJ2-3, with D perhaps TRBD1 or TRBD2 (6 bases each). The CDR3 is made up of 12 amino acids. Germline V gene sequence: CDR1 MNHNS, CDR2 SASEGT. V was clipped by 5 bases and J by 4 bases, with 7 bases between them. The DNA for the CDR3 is TGTGCCAGCAGTCGGGGGCCAGATACGCAGTATTTT. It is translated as CASSRGPDTQYF.

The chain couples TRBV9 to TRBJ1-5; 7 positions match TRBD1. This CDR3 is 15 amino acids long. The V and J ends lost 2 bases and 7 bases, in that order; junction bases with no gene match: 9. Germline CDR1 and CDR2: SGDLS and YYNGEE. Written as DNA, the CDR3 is TGTGCCAGCAGCGTCTCCGGGACAGTGGGACAGCCCCAGCATTTT. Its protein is CASSVSGTVGQPQHF.

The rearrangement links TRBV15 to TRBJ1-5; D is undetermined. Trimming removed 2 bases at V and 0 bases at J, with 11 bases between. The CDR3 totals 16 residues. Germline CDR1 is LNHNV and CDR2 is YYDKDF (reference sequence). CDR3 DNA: TGTGCCACCAGCAGACAGGTGAGGGATAGCAATCAGCCCCAGCATTTT. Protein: CATSRQVRDSNQPQHF.

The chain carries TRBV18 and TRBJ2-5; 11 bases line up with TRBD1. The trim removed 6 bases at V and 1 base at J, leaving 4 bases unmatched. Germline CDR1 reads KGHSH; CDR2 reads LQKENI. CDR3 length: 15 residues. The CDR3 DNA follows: TGTGCCAGCTCGTCCGGACAGGGGGCCCAAGAGACCCAGTACTTC. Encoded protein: CASSSGQGAQETQYF.

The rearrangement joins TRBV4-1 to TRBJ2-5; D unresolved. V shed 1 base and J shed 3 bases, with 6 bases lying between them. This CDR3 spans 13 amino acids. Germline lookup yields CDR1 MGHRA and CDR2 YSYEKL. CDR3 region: CASSQAPEETQYF. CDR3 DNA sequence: TGCGCCAGCAGCCAAGCTCCGGAAGAGACCCAGTACTTC.

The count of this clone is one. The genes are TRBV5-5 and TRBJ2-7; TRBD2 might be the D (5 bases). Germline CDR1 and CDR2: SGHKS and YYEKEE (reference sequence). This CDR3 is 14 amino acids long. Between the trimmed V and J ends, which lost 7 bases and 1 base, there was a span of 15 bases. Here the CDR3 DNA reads TGTGCCAGCCATATTACTAGTGCTTCCTACGAGCAGTACTTC. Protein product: CASHITSASYEQYF.

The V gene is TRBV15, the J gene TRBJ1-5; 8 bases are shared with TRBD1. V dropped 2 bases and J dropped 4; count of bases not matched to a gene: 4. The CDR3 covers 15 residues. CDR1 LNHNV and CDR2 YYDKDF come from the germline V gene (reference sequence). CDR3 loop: CATSRQGARNQPQHF. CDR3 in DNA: TGTGCCACCAGCAGACAGGGGGCGCGGAATCAGCCCCAGCATTTT.

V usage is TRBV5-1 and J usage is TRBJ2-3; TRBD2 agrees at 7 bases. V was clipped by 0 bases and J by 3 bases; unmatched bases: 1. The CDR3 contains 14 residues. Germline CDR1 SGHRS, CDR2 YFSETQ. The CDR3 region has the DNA TGCGCCAGCAGCTTGGCCGGGAGGACAGATACGCAGTATTTT. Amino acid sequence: CASSLAGRTDTQYF.

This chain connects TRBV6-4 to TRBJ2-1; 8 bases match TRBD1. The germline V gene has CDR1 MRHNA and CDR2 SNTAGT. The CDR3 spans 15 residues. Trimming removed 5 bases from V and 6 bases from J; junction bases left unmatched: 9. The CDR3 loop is CASSTGTGAINEQFF. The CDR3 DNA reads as TGTGCCAGCAGTACAGGGACAGGAGCTATCAATGAGCAGTTCTTC.

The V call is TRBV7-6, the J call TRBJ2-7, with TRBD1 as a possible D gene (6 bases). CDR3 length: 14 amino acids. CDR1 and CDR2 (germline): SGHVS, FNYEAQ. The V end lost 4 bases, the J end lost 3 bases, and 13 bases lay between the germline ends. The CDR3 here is CASSSTGAGYEQYF. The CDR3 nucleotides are TGTGCCAGCAGCTCGACAGGAGCTGGCTACGAGCAGTACTTC.

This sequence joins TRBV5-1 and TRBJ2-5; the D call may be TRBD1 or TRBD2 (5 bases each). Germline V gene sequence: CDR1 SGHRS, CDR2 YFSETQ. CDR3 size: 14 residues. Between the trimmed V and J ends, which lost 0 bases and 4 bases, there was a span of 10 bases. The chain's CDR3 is CASSLVAGRETQYF. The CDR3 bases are TGCGCCAGCAGCTTGGTAGCAGGGAGAGAGACCCAGTACTTC.

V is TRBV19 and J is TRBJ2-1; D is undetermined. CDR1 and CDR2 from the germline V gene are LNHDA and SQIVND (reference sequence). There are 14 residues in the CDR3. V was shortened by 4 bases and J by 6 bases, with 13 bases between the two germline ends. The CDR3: CASSTTLSTNEQFF. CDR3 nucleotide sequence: TGTGCCAGTAGTACCACTCTTAGCACCAATGAGCAGTTCTTC.

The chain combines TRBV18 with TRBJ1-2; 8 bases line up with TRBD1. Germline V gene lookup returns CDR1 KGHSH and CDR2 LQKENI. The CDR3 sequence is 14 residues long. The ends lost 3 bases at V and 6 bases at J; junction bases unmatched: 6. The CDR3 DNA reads TGTGCCAGCTCACCGAATTTACAGGGGGATGGCTACACCTTC. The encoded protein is CASSPNLQGDGYTF.